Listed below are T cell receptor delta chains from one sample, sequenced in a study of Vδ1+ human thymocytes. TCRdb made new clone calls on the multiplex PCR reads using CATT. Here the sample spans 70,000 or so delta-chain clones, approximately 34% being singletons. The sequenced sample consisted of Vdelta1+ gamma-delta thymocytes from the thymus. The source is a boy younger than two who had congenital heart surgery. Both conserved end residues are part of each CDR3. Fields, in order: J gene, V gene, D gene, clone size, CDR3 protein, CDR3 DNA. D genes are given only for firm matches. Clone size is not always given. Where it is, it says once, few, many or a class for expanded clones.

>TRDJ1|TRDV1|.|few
CALGAERALHTVGYTDKLIF
TGTGCTCTTGGGGCCGAAAGGGCCTTGCATACGGTGGGGTACACCGATAAACTCATCTTT
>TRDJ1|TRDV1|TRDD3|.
CALGELPAFLPSRYWGNDKLIF
TGTGCTCTTGGGGAACTCCCCGCCTTCCTCCCTTCGAGATACTGGGGGAACGATAAACTCATCTTT
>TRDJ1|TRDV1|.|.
CALGEHVRTHEWRFTDKLIF
TGTGCTCTTGGGGAACACGTTCGGACACACGAGTGGAGATTCACCGATAAACTCATCTTT
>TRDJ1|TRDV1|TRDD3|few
CALGRILGSRHNTDKLIF
TGTGCTCTTGGGAGAATACTGGGGTCCCGTCACAACACCGATAAACTCATCTTT
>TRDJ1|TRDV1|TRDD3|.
CALGELPTGGYWTDKLIF
TGTGCTCTTGGGGAACTCCCCACTGGGGGATACTGGACCGATAAACTCATCTTT
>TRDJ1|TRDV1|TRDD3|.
CALGDPTASLYRRTGGYRKLIF
TGTGCTCTTGGGGACCCTACCGCCTCCCTCTACCGCCGTACTGGGGGATACAGGAAACTCATCTTT
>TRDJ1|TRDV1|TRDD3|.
CALGVGWGYDPDKLIF
TGTGCTCTTGGGGTCGGTTGGGGATACGACCCCGATAAACTCATCTTT
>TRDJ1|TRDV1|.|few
CALGESNYRPSTVELIF
TGTGCTCTTGGGGAAAGTAATTATAGGCCCAGTACAGTTGAACTCATCTTT
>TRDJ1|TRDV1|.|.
CALGDLYYTDKLIF
TGTGCTCTTGGGGATTTATACTACACCGATAAACTCATCTTT
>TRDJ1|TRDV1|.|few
CALGELNILPGVLGFEGSDKLIF
TGTGCTCTTGGGGAACTAAATATCCTTCCTGGGGTACTGGGCTTTGAGGGGTCCGATAAACTCATCTTT
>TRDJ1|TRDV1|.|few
CALGEPRIYTDKLIF
TGTGCTCTTGGGGAACCCCGTATTTACACCGATAAACTCATCTTT
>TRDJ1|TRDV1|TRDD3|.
CALGLSVSFLITGGYAGSTDKLIF
TGTGCTCTTGGGCTAAGCGTCTCGTTCCTTATTACTGGGGGATACGCGGGATCGACCGATAAACTCATCTTT
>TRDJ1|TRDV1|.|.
CALGERRRAFPPYTDKLIF
TGTGCTCTTGGGGAAAGGCGACGCGCCTTCCCCCCGTACACCGATAAACTCATCTTT
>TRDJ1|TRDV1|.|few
CALGELLPGDDKLIF
TGTGCTCTTGGGGAACTCCTTCCGGGGGACGATAAACTCATCTTT
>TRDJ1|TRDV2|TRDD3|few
CACDTVSLWGAYTDKLIF
TGTGCCTGTGACACCGTGTCGCTCTGGGGGGCGTACACCGATAAACTCATCTTT
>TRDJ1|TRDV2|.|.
CACDTPTLHWWPPSHKLIF
TGTGCCTGTGACACACCGACCTTACACTGGTGGCCACCGAGCCATAAACTCATCTTT
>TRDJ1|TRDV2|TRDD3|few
CACDTDERRLGDTHPYTDKLIF
TGTGCCTGTGACACCGATGAGCGTCGCCTGGGGGATACGCATCCGTACACCGATAAACTCATCTTT
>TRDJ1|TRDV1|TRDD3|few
CALGESLPPILMGILTDKLIF
TGTGCTCTTGGGGAAAGCCTACCTCCGATACTGATGGGGATACTCACCGATAAACTCATCTTT
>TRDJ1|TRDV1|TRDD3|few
CALGTHLGDPSKLIF
TGTGCTCTTGGGACCCACCTGGGGGATCCGTCTAAACTCATCTTT
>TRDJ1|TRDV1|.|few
CALGEQPARVPTDKLIF
TGTGCTCTTGGGGAACAGCCGGCCCGGGTGCCTACCGATAAACTCATCTTT
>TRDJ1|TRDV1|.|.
CALGEASSLNPYTDKLIF
TGTGCTCTTGGGGAAGCGTCCAGCCTCAACCCGTACACCGATAAACTCATCTTT
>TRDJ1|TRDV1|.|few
CALGTQISFLRPGGPYTDKLIF
TGTGCTCTTGGGACCCAGATCTCCTTCCTCAGGCCTGGGGGACCGTACACCGATAAACTCATCTTT
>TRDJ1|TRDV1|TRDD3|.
CALGELPLLGDTYTDKLIF
TGTGCTCTTGGGGAACTTCCTTTACTGGGGGACACGTACACCGATAAACTCATCTTT
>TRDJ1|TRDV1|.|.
CALGELVLPPLVMVTDKLIF
TGTGCTCTTGGGGAACTAGTCCTTCCCCCTCTTGTCATGGTAACCGATAAACTCATCTTT